These 11 T cell receptor beta chains came from one sample sequenced in a study of T cell responses to AZD1222 COVID-19 vaccine. Some clones are missing from TCRdb's copy, which holds only in-frame ones; the method was immunoSEQ multiplex PCR. Found here are about 130,000 clones, approximately 90% of them singletons; the top ten hold roughly 7.2%. The sample was peripheral blood, taken on day 0 of AZD1222 vaccination. These receptors were taken from an adult in good health.

This clone was recorded once. V usage is TRBV5-1 and J usage is TRBJ1-3, with D perhaps TRBD1 (6 bases). The CDR3 runs 14 residues. Per germline, CDR1 SGHRS and CDR2 YFSETQ. Deletions cut 5 bases from V and 5 bases from J, with 14 bases between. The CDR3 protein is CASSGPDRRNTIYF. The CDR3, as DNA: TGCGCCAGCAGTGGTCCGGACAGACGAAACACCATATATTTT.

This sequence joins TRBV5-6 and TRBJ1-5, with a tentative D call TRBD1 (5 bases). This CDR3 is built from 15 residues. The V and J ends lost 8 bases and 4 bases respectively, with 19 bases between them. The V gene's germline CDR1 is SGHDT and CDR2 YYEEEE. CDR3 nucleotide sequence: TGTGCCAGACCAACGGAGGTGGGGACTAATCAGCCCCAGCATTTT. It yields the protein CARPTEVGTNQPQHF.

The genes are TRBV7-9 and TRBJ2-7; D is undetermined. CDR1 and CDR2 (germline): SEHNR, FQNEAQ (reference sequence). Trimming shortened V by 5 bases and J by 2 bases, and 10 bases separated the two germline ends. The CDR3 totals 13 residues. This chain's CDR3 is CASSPPSTYEQYF. The CDR3 region has the DNA TGTGCCAGCAGCCCTCCGAGCACCTACGAGCAGTACTTC.

The V gene is TRBV5-8, the J gene TRBJ1-2; possible D gene TRBD1, 5 bases. The ends were cut back, 0 bases at V and 4 bases at J, with 19 bases in the middle. Germline V gene sequence: CDR1 SGHTS, CDR2 YDEGEE. CDR3 length: 17 residues. CDR3 DNA: TGTGCCAGCAGCTTGGAACAGGATACCCTACTATTCTATGGCTACACCTTC. Translation: CASSLEQDTLLFYGYTF.

This chain uses TRBV30 with TRBJ1-6; no reliable D call. Deletions cut 4 bases from V and 0 bases from J, with 13 bases between. The CDR3 extends over 16 amino acids. CDR1 GTSNPN and CDR2 SVGIG come from the germline V gene (reference sequence). In nucleotides, the CDR3 is TGTGCCTGGACTAATTTCGCGAGCTCCTATAATTCACCCCTCCACTTT. It codes for CAWTNFASSYNSPLHF.

V gene TRBV5-1 combines with J gene TRBJ2-1, with a tentative D call TRBD2 (6 bases). Germline V gene data show CDR1 as SGHRS and CDR2 as YFSETQ. The CDR3 length is 12 residues. V lost 4 bases and J 9 bases, leaving 11 bases between the germline ends. This chain's CDR3 is CASSAGSIEQFF. In DNA form, the CDR3 reads TGCGCCAGCAGCGCGGGGAGTATTGAGCAGTTCTTC.

In its sample, this clone was seen a few times. The chain links TRBV7-3 to TRBJ2-1; perhaps TRBD1 as D (6 bases). This CDR3 is 16 amino acids long. V lost 4 bases to trimming and J lost 2 bases, with 15 bases between them. Per germline, CDR1 SGHTA and CDR2 FQGTGA. For the CDR3, the DNA is TGTGCCAGCAGCTCGTTGACAGGACGGCCCTACAATGAGCAGTTCTTC. Its translation: CASSSLTGRPYNEQFF.

The chain combines TRBV4-1 with TRBJ2-2; 7 bases are shared with TRBD2. Looked up from germline, CDR1 is MGHRA and CDR2 is YSYEKL. The CDR3 is 14 amino acids. V was clipped by 3 bases and J by 6 bases; unmatched bases: 4. CDR3 residues: CASSHHRGAGELFF. For the CDR3, the DNA is TGCGCCAGCAGCCACCACCGGGGGGCCGGGGAGCTGTTTTTT.

The gene calls are TRBV19 and TRBJ2-2; weak D call: TRBD1 (6 bases). Germline loops: CDR1 LNHDA, CDR2 SQIVND (reference sequence). The V end lost 3 bases, the J end lost 1 base, and 12 bases lay between the germline ends. This CDR3 contains 16 residues. CDR3 amino acids: CASSISRTVNTGELFF. The CDR3 DNA is TGTGCCAGTAGTATTTCGCGGACAGTGAACACCGGGGAGCTGTTTTTT. The full variable domain, rest sourced from reference TRBV19 and TRBJ2-2, is DGGITQSPKYLFRKEGQNVTLSCEQNLNHDAMYWYRQDPGQGLRLIYYSQIVNDFQKGDIAEGYSVSREKKESFPLTVTSAQKNPTAFYLCASSISRTVNTGELFFGEGSRLTVL.

This clone was picked up one time. The chain uses TRBV6-4 and TRBJ2-2, with D possibly TRBD1 on 5 matching bases. V shed 3 bases and J shed 3 bases, with 8 bases lying between them. Germline V lookup: CDR1 MRHNA, CDR2 SNTAGT. This CDR3 contains 14 residues. CDR3 sequence (DNA): TGTGCCAGCAGTGAGGTACAGGACACCGGGGAGCTGTTTTTT. Translated: CASSEVQDTGELFF.

The chain recombines TRBV28 with TRBJ1-3, with D uncertain. Germline V gives CDR1 MDHEN, CDR2 SYDVKM. The CDR3 is made up of 15 amino acids. V lost 2 bases and J lost 3, with 11 bases in between. The CDR3 reads CASSLPGVYGNTIYF. Written as DNA, the CDR3 is TGTGCCAGCAGTTTACCCGGGGTTTATGGAAACACCATATATTTT. The full variable domain, in which reference TRBV28 and TRBJ1-3 provide the parts outside the CDR3, is DVKVTQSSRYLVKRTGEKVFLECVQDMDHENMFWYRQDPGLGLRLIYFSYDVKMKEKGDIPEGYSVSREKKERFSLILESASTNQTSMYLCASSLPGVYGNTIYFGEGSWLTVV.